This is a list of T cell receptor beta chains from one sample in a study of T-cell reconstitution after alpha-beta-depleted transplantation in children. Via MiXCR, TCRdb re-called the PCR reads, giving one row per CDR3 protein. The sample contains a few hundred thousand distinct CDR3 sequences, around 15% of which appear only once. This specimen was PBMCs, mostly from graft donor cells, taken 360 days after TCRalphabeta/CD19-depleted stem cell transplant. Receptor source: a boy less than two years old who had a stem cell transplant for Wiskott-Aldrich syndrome, so the T cells may come from the graft donor. Each CDR3 is given with its conserved first and last residue. A D gene is named only where the DNA matches it firmly. The size field is filled for only some rows; it gives once, few, many or a size class.

TRBD2	TRBV5-1	TRBJ2-1	.	CASSLVWTSASEQFF	TGCGCCAGCAGCTTGGTGTGGACTAGCGCCTCTGAGCAGTTCTTC
.	TRBV10-3	TRBJ2-3	.	CAISERQGQDTQYF	TGTGCCATCAGTGAAAGGCAGGGACAAGATACGCAGTATTTT
.	TRBV4-1	TRBJ2-5	.	CASSQRQDTQETQYF	TGCGCCAGCAGCCAGAGACAGGACACCCAAGAGACCCAGTACTTC
.	TRBV5-1	TRBJ2-7	.	CASSHAPDRSEQYF	TGCGCCAGCAGCCACGCCCCAGACAGGTCCGAGCAGTACTTC
.	TRBV10-3	TRBJ2-1	.	CAISGQTGDYYYYNEQFF	TGTGCCATCAGTGGACAAACCGGAGATTACTACTACTACAATGAGCAGTTCTTC
.	TRBV7-9	TRBJ2-7	few	CASSLSPNEQYF	TGTGCCAGCAGCTTATCCCCTAACGAGCAGTACTTC
.	TRBV3-1	TRBJ2-5	once	CASSALRGSQETQYF	TGTGCCAGCAGCGCCCTTCGGGGGTCTCAAGAGACCCAGTACTTC
.	TRBV29-1	TRBJ2-5	.	CSVGPGQWETQYF	TGCAGCGTTGGACCTGGGCAGTGGGAGACCCAGTACTTC
TRBD1	TRBV12-3/TRBV12-4	TRBJ1-1	.	CAICLKFGTGGLNTEAFF	TGTGCCATCTGTTTAAAGTTTGGTACAGGGGGCCTGAACACTGAAGCTTTCTTT
TRBD2	TRBV12-3/TRBV12-4	TRBJ2-2	few	CASRAGLAGELFF	TGTGCCAGCAGGGCCGGACTAGCCGGGGAGCTGTTTTTT
.	TRBV7-2	TRBJ2-3	many	CASIIGSGTQYF	TGTGCCAGCATAATCGGGTCGGGTACGCAGTATTTT
TRBD1	TRBV12-3/TRBV12-4	TRBJ1-5	few	CASSKDRGNQPQHF	TGTGCCAGCAGTAAGGACAGGGGCAATCAGCCCCAGCATTTT
.	TRBV29-1	TRBJ2-1	.	CSVESVNEQFF	TGCAGCGTTGAATCTGTCAATGAGCAGTTCTTC
.	TRBV5-1	TRBJ2-2	.	CASSWGTKETGELFF	TGCGCCAGCAGTTGGGGGACAAAGGAAACCGGGGAGCTGTTTTTT
.	TRBV20-1	TRBJ2-3	.	CSARTIDTQYF	TGCAGTGCCCGGACCATAGATACGCAGTATTTT
.	TRBV20-1	TRBJ2-5	few	CSANPGSETQYF	TGCAGTGCTAACCCAGGGTCAGAGACCCAGTACTTC
.	TRBV3-1	TRBJ1-2	many	CASSQGVYGYTF	TGTGCCAGCAGCCAAGGGGTCTATGGCTACACCTTC
.	TRBV24-1	TRBJ2-1	.	CATSDLRAGLDNEQFF	TGTGCCACCAGTGATTTGAGGGCAGGGCTCGACAATGAGCAGTTCTTC
TRBD2	TRBV20-1	TRBJ2-1	.	CSARPRPGLAGVRYNEQFF	TGCAGTGCTAGACCTAGACCGGGACTAGCGGGAGTGAGGTACAATGAGCAGTTCTTC
TRBD2	TRBV30	TRBJ2-1	few	CAWSVLRGGLYDEQFF	TGTGCCTGGAGTGTACTGCGGGGGGGCCTCTACGATGAGCAGTTCTTC
.	TRBV27	TRBJ2-1	.	CASSWDGLYNEQFF	TGTGCCAGCAGTTGGGACGGCCTATACAATGAGCAGTTCTTC
TRBD1	TRBV7-9	TRBJ2-5	.	CASSMTGIVETQYF	TGTGCCAGCAGCATGACAGGGATAGTTGAGACCCAGTACTTC
.	TRBV11-3	TRBJ2-3	few	CASSWDFGDTQYF	TGTGCCAGCAGCTGGGACTTCGGAGATACGCAGTATTTT
.	TRBV2	TRBJ1-2	many	CATLSGPYGYTF	TGTGCCACCCTCTCAGGCCCCTATGGCTACACCTTC
TRBD2	TRBV7-2	TRBJ2-7	few	CASSFSSGGAGQYF	TGTGCCAGCAGCTTCTCTAGCGGGGGGGCGGGGCAGTACTTC